Shown below are 28 T cell receptor beta chains from a single sample sequenced in a study of cytomegalovirus exposure and HLA in healthy donors. PCR involved 60 Vbeta and 13 Jbeta primers. Sequenced by immunoSEQ multiplex PCR; TCRdb stores in-frame clones only, minus some. The sample contains about 190,000 clones, around 85% of which appear only once. Sequenced material: PBMCs. The receptors here all came from a boy between 2 and 15 years old in good health and CMV-seronegative.

This sequence joins TRBV29-1 and TRBJ2-1; the match to TRBD2 covers 7 bases. The CDR3 is 14 amino acids. Germline V gene sequence: CDR1 SQVTM, CDR2 ANQGSEA. The ends lost 6 bases at V and 2 bases at J; junction bases unmatched: 7. The CDR3 sequence is CSVQAGRAYNEQFF. CDR3 bases: TGCAGCGTGCAAGCGGGGCGCGCCTACAATGAGCAGTTCTTC.

V gene TRBV7-8 combines with J gene TRBJ2-5, with 8 bases that match TRBD2. V gave up 3 bases and J gave up 1 base; unmatched junction bases: 13. This CDR3 spans 18 amino acids. CDR1 and CDR2 from the germline V gene are SGHVS and FQNEAQ. Written as DNA, the CDR3 is TGTGCCAGCAGCTTCCCCCCGGGACTAGAGGTTGGCCAAGAGACCCAGTACTTC. Translated, it gives CASSFPPGLEVGQETQYF.

V and J are TRBV30 and TRBJ1-2; 10 bases agree with TRBD1. The germline gives CDR1 GTSNPN, CDR2 SVGIG (reference sequence). The CDR3 consists of 14 residues. The trim removed 5 bases at V and 1 base at J, leaving 4 bases unmatched. This CDR3 reads CAWGDRGRNYGYTF. The CDR3 DNA reads TGTGCCTGGGGGGACAGGGGACGTAACTATGGCTACACCTTC.

The genes are TRBV28 and TRBJ2-3; 10 bases map to TRBD2. The V and J ends lost 5 bases and 2 bases, in that order; junction bases with no gene match: 7. The germline CDR1 and CDR2 sequences are MDHEN and SYDVKM. The CDR3 sequence is 16 residues long. CDR3 sequence: CASSPLAGGLTDTQYF. The CDR3 bases are TGTGCCAGCAGTCCTTTAGCGGGAGGCCTCACAGATACGCAGTATTTT. Based on the CDR3 plus reference TRBV28 and TRBJ2-3, the full variable domain is DVKVTQSSRYLVKRTGEKVFLECVQDMDHENMFWYRQDPGLGLRLIYFSYDVKMKEKGDIPEGYSVSREKKERFSLILESASTNQTSMYLCASSPLAGGLTDTQYFGPGTRLTVL.

The V and J genes are TRBV19 and TRBJ2-7; 13 positions match TRBD2. The V and J ends lost 2 bases and 6 bases, in that order; junction bases with no gene match: 7. CDR1 and CDR2 from the germline V gene are LNHDA and SQIVND (reference sequence). This CDR3 contains 16 residues. The CDR3 nucleotides read TGTGCCAGTAGTATATCGCCGGGACTAGCGGGACGCGAGCAGTACTTC. Translation: CASSISPGLAGREQYF.

The rearrangement joins TRBV6-1 to TRBJ2-5; TRBD1 is a possible D gene (5 bases). This CDR3 is built from 17 residues. CDR1 and CDR2 from the germline V gene are MNHNS and SASEGT. V was cut by 0 bases and J by 3 bases, with 17 bases left in between. The CDR3 nucleotides are TGTGCCAGCAGTGAAGCGTTTACCCGGACCAGGGAAGAGACCCAGTACTTC. It codes for CASSEAFTRTREETQYF.

V is TRBV5-1 and J is TRBJ2-7, with 8 positions matching TRBD2. The germline V gene has CDR1 SGHRS and CDR2 YFSETQ. V lost 4 bases and J lost 6; bases outside the gene matches: 9. The CDR3 covers 14 residues. CDR3 nucleotides: TGCGCCAGCAGCCCCCGGGAGGGGGGAGGCGAGCAGTACGTC. As protein: CASSPREGGGEQYV.

This clone was observed once. In DNA, the CDR3 is TGTGCCAGCAGTGAGGGGTCTCCGGGACAGGGGGCTCTAGGGAATGAGCAGTTCTTC. Residues: CASSEGSPGQGALGNEQFF. The chain joins TRBV6-4 to TRBJ2-1, with 12 bases identical to TRBD1. The CDR3 runs to 19 residues. Germline loops: CDR1 MRHNA, CDR2 SNTAGT. The trim removed 3 bases at V and 7 bases at J, leaving 16 bases unmatched.

This chain connects TRBV19 to TRBJ2-7; 8 bases fit TRBD2. CDR3 length equals 16 residues. The J segment lost 4 bases and the V segment lost 4 bases, leaving 12 bases of the junction unmatched. Germline V CDR1 and CDR2: LNHDA, SQIVND (reference sequence). The CDR3 DNA reads TGTGCCAGTAGTACATTAGCGGGGAAGAGCCTGTACGAGCAGTACTTC. This translates into CASSTLAGKSLYEQYF.

This chain joins TRBV7-9 and TRBJ1-1; D not certain. The CDR3 has 15 amino acids. V lost 0 bases and J lost 1, with 9 bases in between. In germline, CDR1 is SEHNR, CDR2 FQNEAQ (reference sequence). The CDR3 spells CASSLADRGNTEAFF. CDR3 in DNA: TGTGCCAGCAGCTTAGCAGATCGAGGGAACACTGAAGCTTTCTTT.

About this clone: Other DNA sequences from this sample encode an identical CDR3 as well. This chain joins TRBV2 and TRBJ2-1; 14 nucleotides agree with TRBD2. The CDR3 loop spans 16 amino acids. The germline V gene encodes CDR1 SNHLY and CDR2 FYNNEI. Trimming took 3 bases from V and 8 from J; bases not matched to a gene: 6. The CDR3 spells CASSETSGRARDEQFF. The CDR3 DNA reads as TGTGCCAGCAGTGAGACTAGCGGGAGGGCCAGGGATGAGCAGTTCTTC.

The chain employs TRBV29-1 and TRBJ1-1, with D tentatively TRBD1 (5 bases). V was clipped by 0 bases and J by 4 bases, with 21 bases between them. The CDR3 has 17 amino acids. Germline CDR1 and CDR2: SQVTM and ANQGSEA. Here the CDR3 DNA reads TGCAGCGTTGAAGATTTAAGTAGCGGGGGAGAGAGCACTGAAGCTTTCTTT. Protein product: CSVEDLSSGGESTEAFF.

The chain joins TRBV14 to TRBJ1-3; 7 bases map to TRBD1. The V gene's germline CDR1 is SGHDN and CDR2 FVKESK. V dropped 4 bases and J dropped 2; count of bases not matched to a gene: 5. The CDR3 spans 15 residues. The CDR3 is CASSRGTVTGNTIYF. The CDR3 region has the DNA TGTGCCAGCAGCCGGGGGACAGTCACTGGAAACACCATATATTTT. The full variable domain, completed using reference TRBV14 and TRBJ1-3, is EAGVTQFPSHSVIEKGQTVTLRCDPISGHDNLYWYRRVMGKEIKFLLHFVKESKQDESGMPNNRFLAERTGGTYSTLKVQPAELEDSGVYFCASSRGTVTGNTIYFGEGSWLTVV.

The rearrangement links TRBV14 to TRBJ2-1; 14 bases align to TRBD2. This CDR3 spans 16 amino acids. In germline, CDR1 is SGHDN, CDR2 FVKESK. The ends lost 2 bases at V and 6 bases at J; junction bases unmatched: 3. The CDR3 protein is CASSQRLAGGGNEQFF. As DNA, the CDR3 is TGTGCCAGCAGCCAACGACTAGCGGGAGGGGGCAATGAGCAGTTCTTC.

V and J are TRBV7-9 and TRBJ2-1; possibly TRBD1 for D (5 bases). Deletions cut 4 bases from V and 5 bases from J, with 18 bases between. CDR3 size: 16 residues. Looked up from germline, CDR1 is SEHNR and CDR2 is FQNEAQ (reference sequence). The CDR3 DNA reads TGTGCCAGCAGCTGCCCCAGGGATAAGGGAAACAATGAGCAGTTCTTC. It yields the protein CASSCPRDKGNNEQFF. The whole variable domain, remainder taken from reference TRBV7-9 and TRBJ2-1, is DTGVSQNPRHKITKRGQNVTFRCDPISEHNRLYWYRQTLGQGPEFLTYFQNEAQLEKSRLLSDRFSAERPKGSFSTLEIQRTEQGDSAMYLCASSCPRDKGNNEQFFGPGTRLTVL.

V usage is TRBV5-8 and J usage is TRBJ2-2, with TRBD1 matching 7 bases. This CDR3 has 15 residues. The germline CDR1 and CDR2 sequences are SGHTS and YDEGEE. V shed 2 bases, J shed 3 bases, and the junction held 4 bases outside the gene matches. CDR3 nucleotides: TGTGCCAGCAGCTTTGAGGGGGCGGACACCGGGGAGCTGTTTTTT. The encoded protein is CASSFEGADTGELFF.

With regard to this clone: Other DNA sequences in this sample translate to the same CDR3. The chain uses TRBV6-4 and TRBJ2-3, with TRBD1 as a possible D gene (5 bases). The CDR3 is 15 residues long. From germline, CDR1 is MRHNA and CDR2 SNTAGT. V was pared by 6 bases and J by 1 base, with 14 bases between. CDR3 in amino acids: CASRAGPLRTDTQYF. The CDR3 bases are TGTGCCAGCAGGGCAGGGCCTCTCCGCACAGATACGCAGTATTTT.

The V and J genes are TRBV6-1 and TRBJ1-5; D gene unclear. CDR3 length: 14 amino acids. V lost 8 bases, J lost 3 bases, and 14 bases lay in between. Germline CDR1 reads MNHNS; CDR2 reads SASEGT. The CDR3 DNA reads TGTGCCAGCGGACGGCGCGGGGTCAATCAGCCCCAGCATTTT. The encoded protein is CASGRRGVNQPQHF.

The chain carries TRBV27 and TRBJ2-7, with TRBD2 identical over 8 bases. Germline lookup yields CDR1 MNHEY and CDR2 SMNVEV (reference sequence). The junction had 13 bases not matched to a gene; V was cut back by 5 bases and J by 1 base. CDR3 length: 17 amino acids. The CDR3 DNA sequence: TGTGCCAGCAGTCCGTGGGGGTTTAGCGGGAAGTCCTACGAGCAGTACTTC. As protein: CASSPWGFSGKSYEQYF.

The V call is TRBV7-9, the J call TRBJ2-7; D not resolved. This CDR3 has 12 residues. Germline CDR1 is SEHNR and CDR2 is FQNEAQ (reference sequence). The CDR3 nucleotides are TGTTCCAGCAGCTTATTATCAGGCGAGCAGTACGTC. This sequence encodes CSSSLLSGEQYV.

The genes are TRBV18 and TRBJ1-6; 11 bases agree with TRBD1. The junction had 14 bases not matched to a gene; V was cut back by 4 bases and J by 6 bases. The CDR3 is 19 amino acids. Germline CDR1 reads KGHSH; CDR2 reads LQKENI. This CDR3 is CASSLTGGDRGTSNSPLHF. The CDR3 DNA sequence: TGTGCCAGCTCACTAACCGGCGGGGACAGGGGGACCTCTAATTCACCCCTCCACTTT.

V and J are TRBV6-4 and TRBJ2-3; TRBD1 is a possible D gene (6 bases). V was cut by 0 bases and J by 6 bases, with 7 bases left in between. CDR3 length: 13 residues. Germline V gene data show CDR1 as MRHNA and CDR2 as SNTAGT. The CDR3, as DNA: TGTGCCAGCAGTGACTCTGGGGGCGATACGCAGTATTTT. Protein product: CASSDSGGDTQYF.

This chain uses TRBV4-1 with TRBJ2-1; 7 bases map to TRBD2. The CDR3 loop spans 15 amino acids. Germline V lookup: CDR1 MGHRA, CDR2 YSYEKL. J gave up 2 bases and V 4 bases, and 5 bases lay outside the gene matches. The CDR3 here is CASSPRGGPYNEQFF. The CDR3 bases are TGCGCCAGCAGCCCTCGGGGAGGGCCCTACAATGAGCAGTTCTTC.

This clone was observed a single time. This chain joins TRBV2 and TRBJ1-4; 8 bases align to TRBD1. Germline CDR1 reads SNHLY; CDR2 reads FYNNEI. The CDR3 contains 15 residues. Trimming took 8 bases from V and 5 from J; bases not matched to a gene: 10. CDR3 coding DNA: TGTGCCAGCCTTCCCGACAGGGGCGGGAATGAAAAACTGTTTTTT. Translation: CASLPDRGGNEKLFF.

The chain joins TRBV2 to TRBJ1-6; D is possibly TRBD1 (6 bases). V was pared by 1 base and J by 11 bases, with 12 bases between. This CDR3 region has 14 residues. Germline CDR1 reads SNHLY; CDR2 reads FYNNEI. The CDR3 DNA reads as TGTGCCAGCAGTGAAGGGGGGCCCGGGACACCCCTCCACTTT. This translates into CASSEGGPGTPLHF.

The V call is TRBV6-1, the J call TRBJ1-5, with a tentative D call TRBD1 (5 bases). Deletions cut 0 bases from V and 5 bases from J, with 11 bases between. The CDR3 contains 15 residues. Germline assignment: CDR1 MNHNS and CDR2 SASEGT. The CDR3 DNA sequence: TGTGCCAGCAGTGAAGCAGGAGGGACGGATCAGCCCCAGCATTTT. This codes for CASSEAGGTDQPQHF.

The J gene is TRBJ1-2, the V gene TRBV2; 9 bases agree with TRBD1. Germline V gene sequence: CDR1 SNHLY, CDR2 FYNNEI. CDR3 size: 16 residues. Trimming removed 2 bases from V and 5 bases from J; junction bases left unmatched: 9. CDR3 nucleotide sequence: TGTGCCAGCAGTGAATATGGAGGACAGGGGTCTTATGGCTACACCTTC. Its translation is CASSEYGGQGSYGYTF.

In DNA form, the CDR3 reads TGCAGCGCTGTAGGAACAGACTCCTACGAGCAGTACTTC. This translates into CSAVGTDSYEQYF. V usage is TRBV29-1 and J usage is TRBJ2-7; D call uncertain. CDR1 SQVTM and CDR2 ANQGSEA come from the germline V gene. V gave up 7 bases and J gave up 0 bases, with 13 bases separating them. The CDR3 is made up of 13 amino acids.